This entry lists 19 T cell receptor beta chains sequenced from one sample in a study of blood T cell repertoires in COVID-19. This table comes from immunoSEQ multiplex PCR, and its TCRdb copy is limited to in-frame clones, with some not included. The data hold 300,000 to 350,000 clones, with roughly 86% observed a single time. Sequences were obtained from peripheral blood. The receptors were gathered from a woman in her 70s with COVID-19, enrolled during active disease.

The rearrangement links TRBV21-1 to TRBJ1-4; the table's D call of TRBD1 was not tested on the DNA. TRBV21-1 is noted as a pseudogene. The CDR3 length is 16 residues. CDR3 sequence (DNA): TGTGCCAGCAGCCCTGGGTGGGCCCCCGTTTCCGAAAAACTGTTTTTT. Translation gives CASSPGWAPVSEKLFF.

Written as DNA, the CDR3 is TGTGCCATCAGTGAGTCCGCGGCGGGGGGTTTTGTTGGCTACACCTTC. This gives the protein CAISESAAGGFVGYTF. The chain joins TRBV10-3 to TRBJ1-2; D possibly corresponds to TRBD1 (5 bases). Trimming removed 0 bases at V and 7 bases at J, with 18 bases between. Germline V gene data show CDR1 as ENHRY and CDR2 as SYGVKD. This CDR3 is 16 amino acids long.

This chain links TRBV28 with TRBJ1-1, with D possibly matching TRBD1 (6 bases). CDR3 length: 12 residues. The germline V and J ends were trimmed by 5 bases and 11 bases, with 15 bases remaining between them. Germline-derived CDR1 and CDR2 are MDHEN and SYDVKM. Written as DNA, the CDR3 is TGTGCCAGCAGTACAGGGCTGAGGATGGCTTTCTTT. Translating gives CASSTGLRMAFF.

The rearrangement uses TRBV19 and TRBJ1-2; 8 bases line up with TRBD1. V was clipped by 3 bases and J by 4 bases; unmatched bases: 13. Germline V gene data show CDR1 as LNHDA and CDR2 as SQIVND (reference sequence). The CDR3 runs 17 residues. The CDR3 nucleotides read TGTGCCAGTAGTATCGTAGGGACAGGTATCTCTGGCTATGGCTACACCTTC. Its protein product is CASSIVGTGISGYGYTF.

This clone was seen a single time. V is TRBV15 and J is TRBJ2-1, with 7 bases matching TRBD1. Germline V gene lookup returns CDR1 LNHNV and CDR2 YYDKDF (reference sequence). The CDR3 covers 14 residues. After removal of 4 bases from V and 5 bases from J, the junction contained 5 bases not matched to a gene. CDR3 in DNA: TGTGCCACCAGCATAAGGGGGCAGGACAATGAGCAGTTCTTC. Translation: CATSIRGQDNEQFF.

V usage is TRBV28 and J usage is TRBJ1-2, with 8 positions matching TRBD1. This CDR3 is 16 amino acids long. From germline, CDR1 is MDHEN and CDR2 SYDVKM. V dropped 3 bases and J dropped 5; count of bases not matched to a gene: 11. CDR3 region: CASSLIDRGQLYGYTF. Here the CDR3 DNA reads TGTGCCAGCAGTTTGATTGACAGGGGACAATTATATGGCTACACCTTC.

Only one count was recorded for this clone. Written as DNA, the CDR3 is TGTGCCAGCAGCTTAGGGGGGGTCTCCTACAATGAGCAGTTCTTC. Residues: CASSLGGVSYNEQFF. This sequence joins TRBV11-2 and TRBJ2-1; possible D gene TRBD2, 6 bases. The CDR3 runs 15 residues. Germline lookup yields CDR1 SGHAT and CDR2 FQNNGV. Trimming pared 1 base from V and 0 bases from J, leaving 7 bases between.

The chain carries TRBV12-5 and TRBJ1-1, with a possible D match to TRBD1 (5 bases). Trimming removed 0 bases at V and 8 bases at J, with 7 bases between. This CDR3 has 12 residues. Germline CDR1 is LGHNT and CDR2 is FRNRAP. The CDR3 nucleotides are TGTGCTAGTGGTTTGGTACCAGGGGAAGCTTTCTTT. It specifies CASGLVPGEAFF. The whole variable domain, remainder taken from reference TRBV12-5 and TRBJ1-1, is DARVTQTPRHKVTEMGQEVTMRCQPILGHNTVFWYRQTMMQGLELLAYFRNRAPLDDSGMPKDRFSAEMPDATLATLKIQPSEPRDSAVYFCASGLVPGEAFFGQGTRLTVV.

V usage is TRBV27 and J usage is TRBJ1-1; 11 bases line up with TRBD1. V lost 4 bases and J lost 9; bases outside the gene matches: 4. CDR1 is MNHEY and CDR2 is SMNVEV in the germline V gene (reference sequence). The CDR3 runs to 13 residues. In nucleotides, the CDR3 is TGTGCCAGCAGTTGGATGGACAGGGGGCAAGCTTTCTTT. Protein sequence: CASSWMDRGQAFF.

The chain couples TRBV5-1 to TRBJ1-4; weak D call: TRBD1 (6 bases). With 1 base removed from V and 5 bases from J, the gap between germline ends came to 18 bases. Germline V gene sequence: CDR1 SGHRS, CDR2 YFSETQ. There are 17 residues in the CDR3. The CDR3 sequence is CASSLRDKLVGNEKLFF. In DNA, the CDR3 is TGCGCCAGCAGCTTGAGGGACAAACTGGTTGGGAATGAAAAACTGTTTTTT.

This chain's CDR3 is CASSSNRGLIYGYTF. In nucleotides, the CDR3 is TGTGCCAGCAGTTCAAACAGGGGGCTAATCTATGGCTACACCTTC. V usage is TRBV6-5 and J usage is TRBJ1-2; the match to TRBD1 covers 9 bases. Germline assignment: CDR1 MNHEY and CDR2 SVGAGI. V trimming: 4 bases; J trimming: 4 bases; junction bases outside the gene matches: 7. This CDR3 has 15 residues.

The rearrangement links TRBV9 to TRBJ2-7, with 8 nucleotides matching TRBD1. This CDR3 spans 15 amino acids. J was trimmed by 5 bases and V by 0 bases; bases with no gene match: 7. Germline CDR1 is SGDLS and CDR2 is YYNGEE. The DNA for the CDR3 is TGTGCCAGCAGCGTAGCTTCGTCAGGGGGCGACGAGCAGTACTTC. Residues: CASSVASSGGDEQYF. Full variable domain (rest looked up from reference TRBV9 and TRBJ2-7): DSGVTQTPKHLITATGQRVTLRCSPRSGDLSVYWYQQSLDQGLQFLIQYYNGEERAKGNILERFSAQQFPDLHSELNLSSLELGDSALYFCASSVASSGGDEQYFGPGTRLTVT.

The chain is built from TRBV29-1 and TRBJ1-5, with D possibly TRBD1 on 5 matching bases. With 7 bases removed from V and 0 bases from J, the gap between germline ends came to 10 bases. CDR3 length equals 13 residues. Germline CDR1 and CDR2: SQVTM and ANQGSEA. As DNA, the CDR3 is TGCAGCGCGACAGTAAATAGCAATCAGCCCCAGCATTTT. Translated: CSATVNSNQPQHF.

Here the CDR3 reads CASSPSAARDTEAFF. For the CDR3, the DNA is TGTGCCAGCAGCCCGAGTGCCGCCAGGGACACTGAAGCTTTCTTT. V is TRBV11-2 and J is TRBJ1-1; D is possibly TRBD1 (5 bases). The V and J ends lost 5 bases and 3 bases respectively, with 16 bases between them. Per the germline V gene, CDR1 is SGHAT and CDR2 is FQNNGV. This CDR3 has 15 amino acids.

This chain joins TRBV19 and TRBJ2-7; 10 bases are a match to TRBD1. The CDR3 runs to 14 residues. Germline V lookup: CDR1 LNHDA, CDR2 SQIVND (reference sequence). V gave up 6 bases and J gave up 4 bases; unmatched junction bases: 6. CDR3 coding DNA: TGTGCCAGTAGCGCCGGGACAGGGGTTTACGAGCAGTACTTC. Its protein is CASSAGTGVYEQYF.

CDR3 sequence reads: CASRFYKGRTEAFF. In nucleotides, the CDR3 is TGTGCAAGTCGCTTTTACAAGGGGCGAACTGAAGCTTTCTTT. V is TRBV12-2 and J is TRBJ1-1; the table gives TRBD1 as D, unverified against the DNA. TRBV12-2 is a pseudogene locus. The CDR3 is 14 residues long.

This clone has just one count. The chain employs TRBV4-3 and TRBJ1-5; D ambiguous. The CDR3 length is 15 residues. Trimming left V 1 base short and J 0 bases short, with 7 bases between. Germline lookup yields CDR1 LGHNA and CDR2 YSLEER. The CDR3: CASSQATDSNQPQHF. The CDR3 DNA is TGCGCCAGCAGCCAAGCAACAGATAGCAATCAGCCCCAGCATTTT.

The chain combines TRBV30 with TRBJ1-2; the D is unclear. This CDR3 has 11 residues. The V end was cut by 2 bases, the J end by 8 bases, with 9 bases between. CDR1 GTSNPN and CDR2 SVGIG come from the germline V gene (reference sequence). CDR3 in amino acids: CAWSPAGGYTF. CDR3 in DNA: TGTGCCTGGAGTCCGGCAGGCGGCTACACCTTC.

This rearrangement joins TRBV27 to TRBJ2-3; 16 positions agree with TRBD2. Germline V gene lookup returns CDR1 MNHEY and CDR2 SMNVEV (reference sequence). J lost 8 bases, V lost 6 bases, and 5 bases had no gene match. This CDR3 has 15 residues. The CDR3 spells CASSPGTSGGATQYF. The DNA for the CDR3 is TGTGCCAGCAGCCCAGGGACTAGCGGGGGGGCTACGCAGTATTTT.